This T cell receptor beta chain was captured by sequencing in a study of identifying expanded T cells in peripheral blood. From germline, CDR1 is MNHNS and CDR2 SASEGT. The CDR3 is 14 residues long. The ends lost 7 bases at V and 2 bases at J; junction bases unmatched: 6. This clone was counted many times. Assay used: immunoSEQ multiplex PCR; TCRdb lists only in-frame clones, some missing. The profile shows 60,000 or so clones, approximately 80% of them singletons. The specimen was blood. The sequence was obtained from a person aged 18 to 69 in good health. J is TRBJ1-1 and V is TRBV6-1; 8 bases align to TRBD1. The CDR3 region has the DNA TGTGCCAGCAACACGGGACAGGTCAACACTGAAGCTTTCTTT. This encodes CASNTGQVNTEAFF.